This TCR beta chain was recovered during a study of blood T cell repertoires in COVID-19 (dated by TCRdb to between 2020 and 2021). Study-wide context: Samples from collaborators originated in the United States, Italy and Spain and spanned both the acute and convalescent phases of COVID-19. The prospective study material was composed of cDNA or gDNA derived from T cells, B-cell-depleted T cells, or PBMCs. Subjects who had been exposed to COVID-19, were actively infected with it, or had recovered from it provided the deeply sampled blood TCRbeta repertoires that made up the dataset. A freely available public database, intended as a resource for researchers studying the immune response to SARS-CoV-2, is where the repertoires were released. Samples came from the ongoing ImmuneRACE study (first 160 participants) plus 1,254 subjects from 6 global collaborators. The sample metadata nearly always contained a de-identified subject ID, COVID-19 status, age in years and sex. Where available, HLA class I and class II types were taken from metadata supplied by the sample provider and were not determined by assay-based typing.

Trimming accounts for 0 bases at V and 3 bases at J, while the number of junction bases matched to no gene is 2. As encoded in the germline V gene, CDR1 is SGDLS while CDR2 is YYNGEE. From the cysteine up to the phenylalanine, the CDR3 has a length of 16 residues. This entry keeps only the CDR3 DNA: 48 bases, framed from base 1. What the work shows at the level of the full study, not this receptor alone: How much clinical and demographic metadata was included differed by source and by participant, and the metadata was provided uncurated.

Each collaborating institution followed its own protocols to collect whole blood in K2EDTA tubes. Collaborator samples were shipped for TCRbeta analysis as frozen whole blood, isolated PBMCs, or DNA extracted from either sample type. About this clone itself: This receptor's antigen is unknown. The record has no base qualities; no much larger clone is one base away.

TCRbeta CDR3 regions were amplified from genomic DNA by means of the immunoSEQ Assay, a bias-controlled multiplex PCR. The study's processing was this. Nucleated cell counts per sample were estimated from amplification of reference gene primers within the assay. To quantify the absolute abundance of each unique TCRbeta CDR3 rearrangement, sequence reads were collapsed and filtered. Productive Simpson clonality was computed per sample as the square root of Simpson's diversity index over productive rearrangements. TCRdb retrieved this table from immuneACCESS and kept in-frame rearrangements only. Not all clones are present; in checked studies, unresolved V genes account for under half, and no reason is known for the remainder. That table gives V, J and clone size, and the DNA gave D and trimming. This sample gives 200,000 to 250,000 clones in total; almost 85% of them show up just once. The ten largest clones add up to approximately 8.1% of the sample.

The rearrangement combines TRBV9 with TRBJ2-1, with 11 junctional bases fitting TRBD2. The clonotype originates from a woman in her forties or fifties with active or convalescent COVID-19. The sample was peripheral blood. The CDR3 protein: CASSVAGTSGYNEQFF. Here is the DNA: TGTGCCAGCAGCGTAGCCGGGACTAGCGGCTACAATGAGCAGTTCTTC.